What follows are 29 T cell receptor beta chains derived from one specimen sequenced in a study of blood T cell repertoires in COVID-19 (dated by TCRdb to 2020 to 2022). The library was made by the immunoSEQ multiplex PCR assay. TCRdb took over this immuneACCESS table, retaining in-frame rearrangements with V and J assigned. Such tables are incomplete; in checked studies, under half of the missing clones stem from an unresolved V gene, and the remainder is unexplained. The sample includes some 130,000 clones, with around 89% observed a single time. 2.5% to 3.5% of the sample is held by the ten biggest clonotypes. Sequencing was carried out using peripheral blood. The receptors were sampled from a man between 60 and 75 years old with active or convalescent COVID-19.

This clone came up once. The sample carries other DNA sequences with the same CDR3. The chain joins TRBV6-5 to TRBJ1-3; D not certain. The CDR3 runs to 15 residues. Trimming took off 0 bases at V and 0 bases at J, with 6 bases between the two ends. Germline V lookup: CDR1 MNHEY, CDR2 SVGAGI. CDR3 sequence: CASSYSRDSGNTIYF. Written as DNA, the CDR3 is TGTGCCAGCAGTTACTCCCGGGACTCTGGAAACACCATATATTTT.

In its sample, this clone was seen once. The chain links TRBV5-4 to TRBJ2-7; a possible D gene is TRBD2 (7 bases). This CDR3 is built from 14 residues. V lost 1 base to trimming and J lost 2 bases, with 10 bases between them. Looked up from germline, CDR1 is SGHNT and CDR2 is YYREEE (reference sequence). CDR3 region: CASSLRGGAYEQYF. The CDR3 DNA reads TGTGCCAGCAGCTTGAGAGGGGGGGCCTACGAGCAGTACTTC. Using reference TRBV5-4 and TRBJ2-7 for the parts outside the CDR3, the full variable domain is ETGVTQSPTHLIKTRGQQVTLRCSSQSGHNTVSWYQQALGQGPQFIFQYYREEENGRGNFPPRFSGLQFPNYSSELNVNALELDDSALYLCASSLRGGAYEQYFGPGTRLTVT.

The J gene is TRBJ1-1, the V gene TRBV12-3 or TRBV12-4, with 9 bases matching TRBD1. Trimming removed 6 bases from V and 7 bases from J; junction bases left unmatched: 6. CDR3 length: 13 amino acids. CDR3 DNA: TGTGCCAGCAGCGGACAGGGGACGGATGAAGCTTTCTTT. Protein product: CASSGQGTDEAFF.

This clone was counted once. The CDR3 sequence: CSVGNRQETQYF. CDR3 in DNA: TGCAGCGTTGGGAACAGACAAGAGACCCAGTACTTC. V is TRBV29-1 and J is TRBJ2-5; D is unclear. The CDR3 totals 12 residues. V lost 4 bases and J 2 bases, leaving 8 bases between the germline ends. Germline-derived CDR1 and CDR2 are SQVTM and ANQGSEA.

The rearrangement joins TRBV6-5 to TRBJ2-1, with D possibly TRBD2 on 6 matching bases. V was shortened by 6 bases and J by 9 bases, with 21 bases between the two germline ends. CDR3 length: 15 amino acids. Germline CDR1 MNHEY, CDR2 SVGAGI. CDR3 in DNA: TGTGCCAGCAGGGGGGGATTACCCGCCGGTCGTGAGCAGTTCTTC. It translates to CASRGGLPAGREQFF.

The V and J genes are TRBV28 and TRBJ2-5; D not resolved. The CDR3 has 13 residues. V shed 1 base and J shed 2 bases, with 5 bases lying between them. Germline loops: CDR1 MDHEN, CDR2 SYDVKM. CDR3 sequence (DNA): TGTGCCAGCAGTTTATCCCAGCAAGAGACCCAGTACTTC. Protein sequence: CASSLSQQETQYF.

The rearrangement uses TRBV9 and TRBJ2-5, with TRBD2 as a possible D gene (6 bases). CDR3 length: 15 amino acids. V lost 1 base and J 1 base, leaving 11 bases between the germline ends. Germline CDR1 SGDLS, CDR2 YYNGEE. The CDR3, as DNA: TGTGCCAGCAGCGTACAGGGACTCCCCCAAGAGACCCAGTACTTC. This sequence encodes CASSVQGLPQETQYF. Full variable domain (outside the CDR3, taken from reference TRBV9 and TRBJ2-5): DSGVTQTPKHLITATGQRVTLRCSPRSGDLSVYWYQQSLDQGLQFLIQYYNGEERAKGNILERFSAQQFPDLHSELNLSSLELGDSALYFCASSVQGLPQETQYFGPGTRLLVL.

The chain links TRBV9 to TRBJ2-1; no definite D call. V gave up 0 bases and J gave up 7 bases, with 8 bases separating them. Germline V gives CDR1 SGDLS, CDR2 YYNGEE. This CDR3 has 13 residues. CDR3 amino acids: CASSVVPFNEQFF. CDR3 bases: TGTGCCAGCAGCGTAGTCCCCTTTAATGAGCAGTTCTTC.

V usage is TRBV18 and J usage is TRBJ2-7; tentative D call: TRBD2 (5 bases). This CDR3 is 15 amino acids long. V was clipped by 2 bases and J by 2 bases, with 13 bases between them. Germline-derived CDR1 and CDR2 are KGHSH and LQKENI. CDR3 sequence: CASSPKLGQPYEQYF. The CDR3 DNA reads as TGTGCCAGCTCACCAAAACTAGGCCAACCCTACGAGCAGTACTTC.

This sequence joins TRBV27 and TRBJ2-5, with D possibly matching TRBD2 (5 bases). V gave up 5 bases and J gave up 5 bases, with 12 bases separating them. The CDR3 consists of 13 residues. Germline CDR1 MNHEY, CDR2 SMNVEV (reference sequence). The CDR3 spells CASSPDSGETQYF. The CDR3, as DNA: TGTGCCAGCAGTCCGGACTCGGGGGAGACCCAGTACTTC.

V and J are TRBV6-1 and TRBJ2-1, with TRBD1 as a possible D gene (5 bases). There are 16 residues in the CDR3. The V and J ends lost 4 bases and 1 base respectively, with 14 bases between them. Germline V CDR1 and CDR2: MNHNS, SASEGT. CDR3 residues: CASSGRTIGSYNEQFF. The CDR3 DNA follows: TGTGCCAGCAGTGGAAGGACAATTGGATCCTACAATGAGCAGTTCTTC.

The V and J genes are TRBV5-6 and TRBJ2-7; a weak D match, TRBD1 (6 bases). Germline V gives CDR1 SGHDT, CDR2 YYEEEE. This CDR3 is built from 17 residues. V gave up 5 bases and J gave up 0 bases, with 21 bases separating them. CDR3 protein: CASSLSVHRVLSYEQYF. The DNA for the CDR3 is TGTGCCAGCAGTTTATCCGTCCACAGGGTTCTCTCCTACGAGCAGTACTTC.

This clone has just one count. This chain connects TRBV30 to TRBJ2-5; 8 bases fit TRBD1. V lost 2 bases to trimming and J lost 4 bases; unmatched junction nucleotides: 9. The length of the CDR3 is 15 residues. Germline V CDR1 and CDR2: GTSNPN, SVGIG (reference sequence). The CDR3 reads CAWSRDRGWGETQYF. The CDR3 DNA reads as TGTGCCTGGAGTAGAGACAGGGGATGGGGAGAGACCCAGTACTTC. Full variable domain (remainder filled in from reference TRBV30 and TRBJ2-5): SQTIHQWPATLVQPVGSPLSLECTVEGTSNPNLYWYRQAAGRGLQLLFYSVGIGQISSEVPQNLSASRPQDRQFILSSKKLLLSDSGFYLCAWSRDRGWGETQYFGPGTRLLVL.

The V and J genes are TRBV29-1 and TRBJ2-2, with D possibly matching TRBD1 (6 bases). Germline V gene data show CDR1 as SQVTM and CDR2 as ANQGSEA. Trimming took 6 bases from V and 4 from J, leaving 12 bases between them. The CDR3 totals 13 residues. CDR3 DNA: TGCAGCGTCGATACAGGGTTCACCGGGGAGCTGTTTTTT. This gives the protein CSVDTGFTGELFF.

V and J are TRBV30 and TRBJ1-3; TRBD1 is a possible D gene (5 bases). The V end was cut by 7 bases, the J end by 0 bases, with 10 bases between. Germline V gene lookup returns CDR1 GTSNPN and CDR2 SVGIG (reference sequence). The CDR3 spans 13 residues. CDR3 DNA: TGTGCCTCGGGGGAGGGCTCTGGAAACACCATATATTTT. Translation: CASGEGSGNTIYF.

V and J are TRBV19 and TRBJ1-2; tentative D call: TRBD1 (6 bases). V lost 0 bases, J lost 6 bases, and 17 bases lay in between. Germline assignment: CDR1 LNHDA and CDR2 SQIVND (reference sequence). The CDR3 sequence is 16 residues long. CDR3 amino acids: CASSIERGQSLDGYTF. The CDR3, as DNA: TGTGCCAGTAGTATAGAGAGAGGACAGTCACTGGATGGCTACACCTTC. The whole variable domain, remainder taken from reference TRBV19 and TRBJ1-2, is DGGITQSPKYLFRKEGQNVTLSCEQNLNHDAMYWYRQDPGQGLRLIYYSQIVNDFQKGDIAEGYSVSREKKESFPLTVTSAQKNPTAFYLCASSIERGQSLDGYTFGSGTRLTVV.

V is TRBV7-2 and J is TRBJ2-3, with a tentative D call TRBD1 (5 bases). The germline V and J ends were trimmed by 1 base and 2 bases, with 10 bases remaining between them. This CDR3 contains 15 residues. Germline loops: CDR1 SGHTA, CDR2 FQGNSA. The CDR3: CASSLGAGYTDTQYF. The DNA of the CDR3 is TGTGCCAGCAGCTTAGGGGCAGGGTACACAGATACGCAGTATTTT. Full variable domain (remainder filled in from reference TRBV7-2 and TRBJ2-3): GAGVSQSPSNKVTEKGKDVELRCDPISGHTALYWYRQSLGQGLEFLIYFQGNSAPDKSGLPSDRFSAERTGGSVSTLTIQRTQQEDSAVYLCASSLGAGYTDTQYFGPGTRLTVL.

The rearrangement links TRBV15 to TRBJ1-3, with D unclear. Germline CDR1 and CDR2: LNHNV and YYDKDF (reference sequence). The V end was cut by 4 bases, the J end by 8 bases, with 9 bases between. The CDR3 sequence is 12 residues long. The CDR3 DNA sequence: TGTGCCACCAGCATCCCGGGTTACACCATATATTTT. Residues: CATSIPGYTIYF.

J is TRBJ2-3 and V is TRBV1; TRBD2 was called by the table and not checked on the DNA. TRBV1 is described as a pseudogene. The CDR3 has 18 residues. The CDR3 DNA is TGCACCAGCAGCCTTTCCCCCCCTAGCGGGAATAGCACAGATACGCAGTATTTT. Translated: CTSSLSPPSGNSTDTQYF.

This rearrangement joins TRBV28 to TRBJ1-2; D possibly corresponds to TRBD1 (5 bases). Looked up from germline, CDR1 is MDHEN and CDR2 is SYDVKM. Trimming took off 3 bases at V and 0 bases at J, with 8 bases between the two ends. The CDR3 contains 14 residues. The chain's CDR3 is CASSLAGTNYGYTF. In nucleotides, the CDR3 is TGTGCCAGCAGTTTGGCAGGGACTAACTATGGCTACACCTTC.

The chain uses TRBV2 and TRBJ2-1; tentative D call: TRBD2 (6 bases). Germline V gene lookup returns CDR1 SNHLY and CDR2 FYNNEI. The CDR3 sequence is 14 residues long. V was cut by 3 bases and J by 1 base, with 7 bases left in between. As DNA, the CDR3 is TGTGCCAGCAGTGACCGGGGGTCCTACAATGAGCAGTTCTTC. This codes for CASSDRGSYNEQFF.

The rearrangement links TRBV30 to TRBJ1-3; TRBD1 is a possible D gene (5 bases). Looked up from germline, CDR1 is GTSNPN and CDR2 is SVGIG (reference sequence). V was shortened by 2 bases and J by 1 base, with 9 bases between the two germline ends. The CDR3 extends over 14 amino acids. CDR3 loop: CAWSPRGSGNTIYF. In nucleotides, the CDR3 is TGTGCCTGGAGTCCAAGGGGTTCTGGAAACACCATATATTTT.

The chain has TRBV28 and TRBJ2-7; D ambiguous. The CDR3 extends over 15 amino acids. V dropped 5 bases and J dropped 2 bases, with 16 bases sitting between them. Germline-derived CDR1 and CDR2 are MDHEN and SYDVKM. CDR3 region: CASSPLEVGTYEQYF. CDR3 in DNA: TGTGCCAGCAGTCCGCTAGAGGTAGGAACCTACGAGCAGTACTTC.

This rearrangement joins TRBV3-1 (or the pseudogene TRBV3-2) to TRBJ1-2; no definite D call. Germline CDR1 and CDR2: LGHDT and YNNKEL (reference sequence). This CDR3 is 12 amino acids long. Trimming took off 0 bases at V and 6 bases at J, with 5 bases between the two ends. This CDR3 is CASSQDHDGYTF. In nucleotides, the CDR3 is TGTGCCAGCAGCCAAGATCATGATGGCTACACCTTC.

The genes are TRBV28 and TRBJ2-5; no clear D. The germline gives CDR1 MDHEN, CDR2 SYDVKM. This CDR3 has 12 residues. V lost 5 bases, J lost 7 bases, and 11 bases lay in between. The CDR3 loop reads CASSPRRGTQYF. In DNA form, the CDR3 reads TGTGCCAGCAGTCCCCGTAGAGGGACCCAGTACTTC.

This clone was seen just once. The gene calls are TRBV25-1 and TRBJ2-7; D is ambiguous. Per germline, CDR1 MGHDK and CDR2 SYGVNS. V lost 3 bases and J 6 bases, leaving 18 bases between the germline ends. CDR3 length: 15 amino acids. CDR3 sequence (DNA): TGTGCCAGCAGTGACCCTACCTCGTACAGCCCCGAGCAGTACTTC. Translated: CASSDPTSYSPEQYF.

This clone appeared a few times. The gene calls are TRBV5-4 and TRBJ1-2, with TRBD1 identical over 12 bases. V dropped 3 bases and J dropped 4; count of bases not matched to a gene: 10. The CDR3 has 17 residues. Germline V gene sequence: CDR1 SGHNT, CDR2 YYREEE (reference sequence). The CDR3 protein is CASSSNPGTGGRYGYTF. The CDR3 region has the DNA TGTGCCAGCAGCTCCAATCCCGGGACAGGGGGCCGCTATGGCTACACCTTC.

This chain connects TRBV4-3 to TRBJ2-1, with D tentatively TRBD1 (5 bases). CDR1 and CDR2 from the germline V gene are LGHNA and YSLEER. The CDR3 loop spans 12 amino acids. Between the trimmed V and J ends, which lost 1 base and 8 bases, there was a span of 6 bases. The CDR3 coding sequence is TGCGCCAGCAGCCAAGGGGGCCATGAGCAGTTCTTC. Encoded protein: CASSQGGHEQFF.

This clone showed up many times. Here the CDR3 reads CSASGGTGLLDGYTF. In DNA form, the CDR3 reads TGCAGTGCTAGTGGTGGGACAGGGCTTCTGGATGGCTACACCTTC. The gene calls are TRBV20-1 and TRBJ1-2, with 9 bases fitting TRBD1. The V segment lost 3 bases and the J segment 6 bases; nucleotides outside the gene matches: 11. The CDR3 runs to 15 residues. Germline CDR1 DFQATT, CDR2 SNEGSKA (reference sequence).